Listed below are T cell receptor beta chains from one sample, sequenced in a study of CD4 T cells in relation to SARS-CoV-2 and coronaviruses. The assay was immunoSEQ multiplex PCR, and TCRdb's table has in-frame clones only and misses some. The sample has approximately 38,000 clones, around nine tenths seen once; the top ten hold 9.2%. Sequencing used memory CD4+ T cells from PBMCs. These receptors came from an adult with COVID-19. Both conserved end residues are part of each CDR3. The D gene is left open where the match is weak. Clone size, where shown, is once, few, many, or a class for clones that have expanded.

d_call,clone_size,j_call,v_call,cdr3_nt,cdr3_aa
TRBD1,.,TRBJ1-1,TRBV11-3,TGTGCCAGCAGCTGGGGACAGGGAAACACTGAAGCTTTCTTT,CASSWGQGNTEAFF
.,.,TRBJ2-3,TRBV5-1,TGCGCCAGCAGCTTGGAGTATGGAGGGCCCACAGATACGCAGTATTTT,CASSLEYGGPTDTQYF
.,.,TRBJ2-1,TRBV19,TGTGCCAGTAGGATAGACAGGAGCTCCTACAATGAGCAGTTCTTC,CASRIDRSSYNEQFF
.,.,TRBJ1-1,TRBV19,TGTGCCAGTAGTATTGCAGGGCGGAGGGCTGAAGCTTTCTTT,CASSIAGRRAEAFF
.,few,TRBJ1-5,TRBV15,TGTGCCACCAGCAGAGAGGGGGGAGTAGAGCAGCCCCAGCATTTT,CATSREGGVEQPQHF
TRBD1,.,TRBJ2-2,TRBV18,TGTGCCAGCTCATCACAGGGGGCTATGGAGCTGTTTTTT,CASSSQGAMELFF
.,once,TRBJ2-2,TRBV9,TGTGCCAGCAGCGTGTCGGCGGCGAACACCGGGGAGCTGTTTTTT,CASSVSAANTGELFF
.,.,TRBJ1-5,TRBV3-1/TRBV3-2,TGTGCCAGCAGCCAAGATGGGGTACCTCAGCCCCAGCATTTT,CASSQDGVPQPQHF
TRBD1,.,TRBJ2-6,TRBV3-1/TRBV3-2,TGTGCCAGCAGCCAAAATACAGGGGGCTCTGGGGCCAACGTCCTGACTTTC,CASSQNTGGSGANVLTF
.,.,TRBJ1-1,TRBV9,TGTGCCAGCAGCCCGGGCTTAGCGGCTGAAGCTTTCTTT,CASSPGLAAEAFF
.,.,TRBJ2-1,TRBV7-9,TGTGCCAGCGAAACTTCAGGCAGGAAAAGTTACAATGAGCAGTTCTTC,CASETSGRKSYNEQFF
TRBD1,.,TRBJ1-6,TRBV5-4,TGTGCCAGCAGCCAAAAGACAGGGGATAATTCACCCCTCCACTTT,CASSQKTGDNSPLHF
TRBD1,.,TRBJ1-1,TRBV5-6,TGTGCCAGCAGCGATATGACAGGGTTCATGAACACTGAAGCTTTCTTT,CASSDMTGFMNTEAFF
TRBD1,.,TRBJ1-4,TRBV6-6,TGTGCCAGCAGTTACTGGAACAGGGGAAGTGAAAAACTGTTTTTT,CASSYWNRGSEKLFF
TRBD1,.,TRBJ1-2,TRBV7-2,TGTGCCAGCAGCCTCGGACAGGGCGTCTATGGCTACACCTTC,CASSLGQGVYGYTF
.,.,TRBJ1-6,TRBV10-3,TGTGCCATCAGCGGGGGGACGGTTACAAATTCACCCCTCCACTTT,CAISGGTVTNSPLHF
.,.,TRBJ1-1,TRBV11-2,TGTGCCAGCAGCCCCCGGTGGGGAACTGAAGCTTTCTTT,CASSPRWGTEAFF
.,.,TRBJ1-2,TRBV24-1,TGTGCCACCAGTGACCCCGAGAGGCGCTATGGCTACACCTTC,CATSDPERRYGYTF
.,.,TRBJ1-5,TRBV2,TGTGCCAGCAGTGGGCAGAATAGCAATCAGCCCCAGCATTTT,CASSGQNSNQPQHF
.,.,TRBJ2-1,TRBV9,TGTGCCAGCAGCCCCCGTAGTGGAGGAACCGAGCGGGTTCTCGGGAATGAGCAGTTCTTC,CASSPRSGGTERVLGNEQFF
TRBD1,.,TRBJ2-6,TRBV5-5,TGTGCCAGCAGCCCTCATACCCAGGGACAGGCTATAGGGGCCAACGTCCTGACTTTC,CASSPHTQGQAIGANVLTF
.,.,TRBJ1-5,TRBV19,TGTGCCAGTAGGGGCGGCAATCAGCCCCAGCATTTT,CASRGGNQPQHF
.,.,TRBJ2-1,TRBV12-3/TRBV12-4,TGTGCCAGCGAGGGCAGCTCCTACAATGAGCAGTTCTTC,CASEGSSYNEQFF
.,.,TRBJ1-3,TRBV9,TGTGCCAGCAGCGTAGCGGGGCAAACTGGAAACACCATATATTTT,CASSVAGQTGNTIYF
TRBD2,few,TRBJ2-1,TRBV9,TGTGCCAGCAGCGTACGGGGGGTCAGCTCCTACAATGAGCAGTTCTTC,CASSVRGVSSYNEQFF
.,.,TRBJ1-4,TRBV20-1,TGCAGTGCCGTCAATCAGGAAAAACTGTTTTTT,CSAVNQEKLFF
.,.,TRBJ2-7,TRBV6-5,TGTGCCAGCAGTTACCAGGCCGGACCCTACGAGCAGTACTTC,CASSYQAGPYEQYF
.,.,TRBJ2-2,TRBV10-1,TGCGCCAGCAGTGGATTAAGGCAGGTGTCCACCGGGGAGCTGTTTTTT,CASSGLRQVSTGELFF
.,once,TRBJ1-2,TRBV5-4,TGTGCCAGCAGCATGGGATCTCAGGTTATGGGCTACACCTTC,CASSMGSQVMGYTF
.,.,TRBJ2-2,TRBV7-2,TGTGCCAGCAGCTCAGGGGCAGGGGCCGGGGAGCTGTTTTTT,CASSSGAGAGELFF
.,.,TRBJ2-1,TRBV9,TGTGCCAGCAGCGTAGAGGACCAAAGGGGTTACAATGAGCAGTTCTTC,CASSVEDQRGYNEQFF